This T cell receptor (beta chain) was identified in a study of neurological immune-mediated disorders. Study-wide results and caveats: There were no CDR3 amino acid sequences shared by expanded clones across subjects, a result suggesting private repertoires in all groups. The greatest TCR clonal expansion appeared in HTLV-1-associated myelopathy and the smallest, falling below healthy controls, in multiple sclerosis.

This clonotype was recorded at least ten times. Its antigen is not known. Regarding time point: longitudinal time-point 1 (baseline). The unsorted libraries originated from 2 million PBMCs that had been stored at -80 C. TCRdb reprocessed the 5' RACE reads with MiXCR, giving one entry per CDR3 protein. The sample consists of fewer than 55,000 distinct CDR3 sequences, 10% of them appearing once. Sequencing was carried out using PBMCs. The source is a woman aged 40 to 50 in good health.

For the CDR3, the DNA is TGCAGTGCTAGAGATTGGAGTGCAACTAATGAAAAACTGTTTTTT. Translated: CSARDWSATNEKLFF. The chain links TRBV20-1 to TRBJ1-4, with no clear D. Germline CDR1 is DFQATT and CDR2 is SNEGSKA (reference sequence). The CDR3 runs to 15 residues. The V end lost 0 bases, the J end lost 0 bases, and 8 bases lay between the germline ends.